This T cell receptor beta chain was captured in a study of cytomegalovirus exposure and HLA in healthy donors. Study-wide background: Genetic ancestry analysis placed approximately 80% of the approximately 400 donors that were genotyped in the Caucasian-associated cluster. Study-wide points: At a 0.05 false discovery rate, a later analysis found roughly 17,000 TCR beta sequences to be associated with HLA alleles. Productive status was seen about 87% or about 30% of the time for most TCR beta V segments in an earlier analysis. Exclusion as indistinguishable affected some V segments, including TRBV6-2 and TRBV6-3.

PCR employed 60 Vbeta and 13 Jbeta primers. Assay: immunoSEQ multiplex PCR; the TCRdb copy retains only in-frame clones and omits some. The table records 150,000 to 200,000 clones, around four fifths of them present only once. This clone has a count of ten or more. Its antigen is undetermined. The CDR3 contains 14 residues. Trimming shortened V by 1 base and J by 7 bases, and 8 bases separated the two germline ends. CDR1 is PRHDT and CDR2 is FYEKMQ in the germline V gene (reference sequence). The chain employs TRBV13 and TRBJ1-6; no definite D call. The TCR sequence derives from a woman aged 25 to 39 in good health and CMV-seronegative. The sequenced sample was PBMCs. The CDR3 DNA sequence: TGTGCCAGCAGCTTAGAACCCAGAAATTCACCCCTCCACTTT. Translating gives CASSLEPRNSPLHF.